Each of the 26 T cell receptor beta chains below was sequenced from the same sample in a study of cytomegalovirus exposure and HLA in healthy donors. Primers: 60 Vbeta forward and 13 Jbeta reverse. Clones were sequenced by immunoSEQ multiplex PCR, and TCRdb holds only the in-frame ones, with some missing. Among more than 110,000 clones, roughly 80% were seen once, and the ten largest hold 1.2%. What was sequenced was PBMCs. These receptors all come from a female donor in good health and CMV-seronegative.

The rearrangement joins TRBV19 to TRBJ1-2; 9 bases are a match to TRBD1. The junction had 4 bases not matched to a gene; V was cut back by 4 bases and J by 4 bases. The germline V gene encodes CDR1 LNHDA and CDR2 SQIVND (reference sequence). The CDR3 totals 14 residues. The CDR3 nucleotides are TGTGCCAGTAGTAGGGACAGGGCAGCCTATGGCTACACCTTC. Translation: CASSRDRAAYGYTF. The full variable domain, with the rest looked up from reference TRBV19 and TRBJ1-2, is DGGITQSPKYLFRKEGQNVTLSCEQNLNHDAMYWYRQDPGQGLRLIYYSQIVNDFQKGDIAEGYSVSREKKESFPLTVTSAQKNPTAFYLCASSRDRAAYGYTFGSGTRLTVV.

This clone was observed a handful of times. CDR3 in DNA: TGTGCCAGTAGTGAAGCGGGAGCCTACGAGCAGTACTTC. Amino acid sequence: CASSEAGAYEQYF. The genes are TRBV19 and TRBJ2-7, with TRBD2 matching 8 bases. V gave up 5 bases and J gave up 2 bases; unmatched junction bases: 2. Germline CDR1 and CDR2: LNHDA and SQIVND (reference sequence). The CDR3 totals 13 residues. Complete variable domain (other parts from reference TRBV19 and TRBJ2-7): DGGITQSPKYLFRKEGQNVTLSCEQNLNHDAMYWYRQDPGQGLRLIYYSQIVNDFQKGDIAEGYSVSREKKESFPLTVTSAQKNPTAFYLCASSEAGAYEQYFGPGTRLTVT.

The chain joins TRBV6-1 to TRBJ1-2; D call uncertain. The V and J ends lost 1 base and 5 bases respectively, with 5 bases between them. Per the germline V gene, CDR1 is MNHNS and CDR2 is SASEGT. There are 12 residues in the CDR3. CDR3 region: CASSEVLYGYTF. The CDR3 DNA is TGTGCCAGCAGTGAAGTCCTATATGGCTACACCTTC.

The chain combines TRBV5-1 with TRBJ2-3; 8 bases agree with TRBD1. V was pared by 5 bases and J by 3 bases, with 11 bases of the junction left unmatched. The length of the CDR3 is 16 residues. The germline V gene encodes CDR1 SGHRS and CDR2 YFSETQ. The CDR3 nucleotides read TGCGCCAGCAGGGTAGGACAGGGCGAAGGGACAGATACGCAGTATTTT. Translating gives CASRVGQGEGTDTQYF.

V is TRBV6-6 and J is TRBJ2-7; D remains ambiguous. Trimming removed 7 bases at V and 2 bases at J, with 9 bases between. This CDR3 is 12 amino acids long. The germline gives CDR1 MNHNY, CDR2 SVGAGI (reference sequence). This CDR3 reads CASKQPPYEQYF. The CDR3, as DNA: TGTGCCAGCAAACAACCCCCCTACGAGCAGTACTTC.

On this clone itself: This same CDR3 is encoded by further DNA sequences in the sample. The J gene is TRBJ1-2, the V gene TRBV19; 9 positions match TRBD1. CDR1 is LNHDA, CDR2 SQIVND, per germline (reference sequence). Trimming removed 5 bases from V and 4 bases from J; junction bases left unmatched: 5. This CDR3 is built from 14 residues. The CDR3 region is CASSPGQGGYGYTF. CDR3 nucleotide sequence: TGTGCCAGTAGTCCGGGACAGGGAGGCTATGGCTACACCTTC.

This clone was recorded once. V is TRBV28 and J is TRBJ2-7; 15 bases match TRBD2. This CDR3 contains 17 residues. Germline values: CDR1 MDHEN, CDR2 SYDVKM. Trimming took 8 bases from V and 5 from J; bases not matched to a gene: 13. The CDR3 spells CASFETGTSGRRNEQYF. As DNA, the CDR3 is TGTGCCAGCTTCGAAACCGGGACTAGCGGGAGGAGGAACGAGCAGTACTTC.

This chain uses TRBV7-8 with TRBJ1-4; D is ambiguous. Trimming removed 0 bases from V and 6 bases from J, with 14 bases in between. Germline V lookup: CDR1 SGHVS, CDR2 FQNEAQ. This CDR3 has 16 amino acids. The CDR3 spells CASSLANFDMDEKLFF. The DNA for the CDR3 is TGTGCCAGCAGCTTAGCGAACTTTGATATGGATGAAAAACTGTTTTTT.

This chain connects TRBV7-9 to TRBJ1-1; D is possibly TRBD1 (5 bases). V dropped 4 bases and J dropped 7 bases, with 10 bases sitting between them. The germline V gene has CDR1 SEHNR and CDR2 FQNEAQ (reference sequence). The CDR3 loop spans 12 amino acids. The CDR3: CASSSQGIEAFF. The CDR3 DNA follows: TGTGCCAGCAGCTCCCAGGGTATTGAAGCTTTCTTT.

The genes are TRBV30 and TRBJ2-1, with 8 bases identical to TRBD2. Germline V CDR1 and CDR2: GTSNPN, SVGIG (reference sequence). Trimming took 7 bases from V and 4 from J; bases not matched to a gene: 9. The CDR3 sequence is 14 residues long. The CDR3, as DNA: TGTGCCTATTCACAACTAGCGGTATACAATGAGCAGTTCTTC. The encoded protein is CAYSQLAVYNEQFF.

The chain employs TRBV29-1 and TRBJ2-2; D gene unclear. The CDR3 is made up of 13 amino acids. Trimming took 6 bases from V and 7 from J, leaving 15 bases between them. CDR1 is SQVTM and CDR2 is ANQGSEA in the germline V gene. CDR3 nucleotide sequence: TGCAGCGTACCCCGGCAGGCAAACGGGGAGCTGTTTTTT. The encoded protein is CSVPRQANGELFF.

This sequence joins TRBV28 and TRBJ1-2; possible D gene TRBD1, 6 bases. The V gene's germline CDR1 is MDHEN and CDR2 SYDVKM. The CDR3 covers 14 residues. V was trimmed by 3 bases and J by 5 bases, leaving 13 bases between them. The CDR3: CASSFSGGKYGYTF. The CDR3, as DNA: TGTGCCAGCAGTTTTAGTGGGGGCAAGTATGGCTACACCTTC.

The chain links TRBV2 to TRBJ1-4; TRBD1 agrees at 8 bases. This CDR3 is 13 amino acids long. Germline V CDR1 and CDR2: SNHLY, FYNNEI. Trimming cost V 5 bases and J 8 bases; bases outside gene matches: 4. The CDR3 DNA is TGTGCCAGCAGTTCCACAGGGGGAGAAAAACTGTTTTTT. Translated: CASSSTGGEKLFF.

V is TRBV7-3 and J is TRBJ2-2; 7 bases are shared with TRBD2. CDR1 is SGHTA, CDR2 FQGTGA, per germline. CDR3 size: 15 residues. V was pared by 2 bases and J by 3 bases, with 3 bases of the junction left unmatched. This CDR3 is CASSLLGGDTGELFF. CDR3 sequence (DNA): TGTGCCAGCAGCTTACTTGGGGGGGACACCGGGGAGCTGTTTTTT.

The V and J genes are TRBV10-2 and TRBJ2-1, with D possibly being TRBD2 (6 bases). From germline, CDR1 is WSHSY and CDR2 SAAADI. CDR3 length equals 13 residues. The V and J ends lost 4 bases and 4 bases respectively, with 8 bases between them. The CDR3 sequence: CASSASAYNEQFF. The DNA of the CDR3 is TGCGCCAGCAGTGCTAGCGCTTACAATGAGCAGTTCTTC.

The chain links TRBV28 to TRBJ1-5; a possible D gene is TRBD1 (6 bases). CDR3 length: 13 residues. CDR1 and CDR2 (germline): MDHEN, SYDVKM. V lost 6 bases, J lost 1 base, and 7 bases lay in between. CDR3 in DNA: TGTGCCAGCAGGAGGGGGAGCAATCAGCCCCAGCATTTT. Protein product: CASRRGSNQPQHF.

This clone appeared once. This rearrangement joins TRBV27 to TRBJ1-1; 7 bases align to TRBD1. This CDR3 has 14 residues. Looked up from germline, CDR1 is MNHEY and CDR2 is SMNVEV (reference sequence). The ends lost 6 bases at V and 1 base at J; junction bases unmatched: 5. CDR3 residues: CASSLTGWNTEAFF. CDR3 nucleotides: TGTGCCAGCAGCTTGACAGGGTGGAACACTGAAGCTTTCTTT.

This chain joins TRBV6-4 and TRBJ2-1; 8 bases map to TRBD2. The trim removed 0 bases at V and 3 bases at J, leaving 1 base unmatched. Germline CDR1 and CDR2: MRHNA and SNTAGT. CDR3 length equals 15 residues. The CDR3 is CASSDSAGDYNEQFF. As DNA, the CDR3 is TGTGCCAGCAGTGACTCAGCGGGAGACTACAATGAGCAGTTCTTC.

The chain is built from TRBV29-1 and TRBJ1-1; tentatively, D is TRBD1 (5 bases). CDR1 is SQVTM and CDR2 is ANQGSEA in the germline V gene. V shed 4 bases and J shed 5 bases, with 11 bases lying between them. The CDR3 has 12 residues. The CDR3 region is CSVVGQGTEAFF. CDR3 sequence (DNA): TGCAGCGTTGTAGGGCAGGGAACTGAAGCTTTCTTT.

Here the CDR3 reads CAGGLRGQPQHF. The DNA of the CDR3 is TGTGCCGGGGGCCTTCGTGGTCAGCCCCAGCATTTT. The chain couples TRBV6-1 to TRBJ1-5, with D perhaps TRBD1 (6 bases). This CDR3 is built from 12 residues. Germline lookup yields CDR1 MNHNS and CDR2 SASEGT. V dropped 11 bases and J dropped 6 bases, with 14 bases sitting between them.

This chain joins TRBV20-1 and TRBJ2-7; D might be TRBD2 (6 bases). Germline values: CDR1 DFQATT, CDR2 SNEGSKA (reference sequence). The V end was cut by 3 bases, the J end by 4 bases, with 7 bases between. CDR3 length: 11 residues. The CDR3 DNA sequence: TGCAGTGCTAGCGGGAGTTACGAGCAGTACTTC. Protein: CSASGSYEQYF.

This chain joins TRBV29-1 and TRBJ2-3; the D gene is possibly TRBD1 (6 bases). Germline CDR1 reads SQVTM; CDR2 reads ANQGSEA. The CDR3 is 13 residues long. V lost 5 bases and J lost 4, with 13 bases in between. CDR3 nucleotides: TGCAGCGTTCGGGGCAGGGGCGCAGATACGCAGTATTTT. It translates to CSVRGRGADTQYF.

The chain employs TRBV30 and TRBJ2-3, with 8 bases aligning to TRBD1. Germline V gives CDR1 GTSNPN, CDR2 SVGIG (reference sequence). The CDR3 loop spans 13 amino acids. V was clipped by 8 bases and J by 2 bases; unmatched bases: 6. In DNA, the CDR3 is TGTGCCAGTCAGGGGGCTACCACAGATACGCAGTATTTT. Its protein is CASQGATTDTQYF.

The CDR3 region is CASSAQGAQPQHF. CDR3 DNA sequence: TGTGCCAGCAGTGCACAGGGTGCCCAGCCCCAGCATTTT. The chain couples TRBV25-1 to TRBJ1-5, with D possibly TRBD1 on 6 matching bases. The V end lost 4 bases, the J end lost 7 bases, and 11 bases lay between the germline ends. CDR3 size: 13 residues. Germline V CDR1 and CDR2: MGHDK, SYGVNS.

CDR3 sequence (DNA): TGCAGCGTTGAAGGGGCTAGCGGGTCCACAGATACGCAGTATTTT. It specifies CSVEGASGSTDTQYF. The V call is TRBV29-1, the J call TRBJ2-3; TRBD2 matches at 8 bases. Per germline, CDR1 SQVTM and CDR2 ANQGSEA. Germline trimming cut 1 base from V and 2 bases from J; bases unmatched to any gene: 5. The CDR3 is made up of 15 amino acids.

This clone has only one observation. The chain recombines TRBV29-1 with TRBJ2-4, with a possible D match to TRBD1 (7 bases). Trimming took 4 bases from V and 9 from J, leaving 16 bases between them. Germline values: CDR1 SQVTM, CDR2 ANQGSEA. There are 13 residues in the CDR3. In nucleotides, the CDR3 is TGCAGCGTTGTGGAGGGGGCGATCAGCATTCAGTACTTC. Translated: CSVVEGAISIQYF.